This T cell receptor beta chain was captured in a study of blood T cell repertoires in COVID-19. Whole-study context: T cells, B-cell-depleted T cells, or PBMCs provided the cDNA or gDNA that served as material.

The repertoire was sequenced with immunoSEQ multiplex PCR; TCRdb's copy has only in-frame clones and lacks some. The repertoire consists of under 95,000 clones, with 86% occurring once and the leading ten covering roughly a sixth. V gave up 4 bases and J gave up 1 base, with 16 bases separating them. The CDR3 runs 16 residues. Per the germline V gene, CDR1 is KGHDR and CDR2 is SFDVKD. V and J are TRBV24-1 and TRBJ2-7; TRBD2 is a possible D gene (5 bases). The TCR comes from a woman of 80 years or more with acute or convalescent COVID-19. The sample was peripheral blood. The CDR3 nucleotides read TGTGCCACCAGTGACTCAGGAGGTCCAAATTCCTACGAGCAGTACTTC. It translates to CATSDSGGPNSYEQYF.